This TCR beta chain was found in a study of graft-versus-host responses after intestinal transplantation. The germline V gene has CDR1 ENHRY and CDR2 SYGVKD. This CDR3 is 13 amino acids long. Trimming took off 9 bases at V and 3 bases at J, with 11 bases between the two ends. Measured with immunoSEQ multiplex PCR; TCRdb has only the in-frame clones, and not every one. The sample shows approximately 6,000 clones, roughly three quarters of them seen only once. Lamina propria and intraepithelial lymphocytes were released by processing graft tissue. The sequence was obtained from a human patient who received an intestinal transplant, so some T cells may come from the graft donor. The rearrangement links TRBV10-3 to TRBJ1-4; D is unclear. The specimen comprised ileum tissue, sampled almost 310 days after intestinal transplant. This CDR3 reads CAIGERPNEKLFF. The CDR3 nucleotides are TGTGCCATAGGTGAAAGACCTAATGAAAAACTGTTTTTT.